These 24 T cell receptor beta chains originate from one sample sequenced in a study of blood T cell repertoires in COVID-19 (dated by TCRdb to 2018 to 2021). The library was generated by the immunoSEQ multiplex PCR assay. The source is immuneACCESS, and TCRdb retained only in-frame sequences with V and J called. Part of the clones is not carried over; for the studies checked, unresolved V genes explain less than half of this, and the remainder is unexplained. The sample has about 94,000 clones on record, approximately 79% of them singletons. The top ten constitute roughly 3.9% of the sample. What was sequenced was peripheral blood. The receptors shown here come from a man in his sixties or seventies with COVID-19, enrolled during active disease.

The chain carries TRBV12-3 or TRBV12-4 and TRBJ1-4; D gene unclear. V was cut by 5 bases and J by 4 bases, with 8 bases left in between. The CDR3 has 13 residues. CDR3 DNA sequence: TGTGCCAGCAGTCCACAGATTAATGAAAAACTGTTTTTT. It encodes CASSPQINEKLFF.

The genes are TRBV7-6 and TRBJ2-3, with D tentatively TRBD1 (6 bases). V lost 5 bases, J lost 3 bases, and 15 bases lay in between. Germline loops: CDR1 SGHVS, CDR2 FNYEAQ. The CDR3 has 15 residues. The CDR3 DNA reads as TGTGCCAGCAGCAGGACACCTCAGGGGACAGATACGCAGTATTTT. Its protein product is CASSRTPQGTDTQYF. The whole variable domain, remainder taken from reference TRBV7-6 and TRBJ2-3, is GAGVSQSPRYKVTKRGQDVALRCDPISGHVSLYWYRQALGQGPEFLTYFNYEAQQDKSGLPNDRFSAERPEGSISTLTIQRTEQRDSAMYRCASSRTPQGTDTQYFGPGTRLTVL.

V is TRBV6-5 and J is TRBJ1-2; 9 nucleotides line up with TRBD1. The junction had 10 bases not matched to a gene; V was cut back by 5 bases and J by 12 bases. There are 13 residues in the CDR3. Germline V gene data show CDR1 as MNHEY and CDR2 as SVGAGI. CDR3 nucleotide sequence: TGTGCCAGCAGTAGGACAGGGGAGGGCTTCAACACCTTC. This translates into CASSRTGEGFNTF.

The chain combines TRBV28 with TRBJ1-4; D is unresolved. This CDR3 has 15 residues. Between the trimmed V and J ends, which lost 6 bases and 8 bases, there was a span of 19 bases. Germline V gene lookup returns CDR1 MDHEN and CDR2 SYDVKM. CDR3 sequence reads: CASSTGSQGREKLFF. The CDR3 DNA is TGTGCCAGCAGCACGGGGTCACAAGGGCGCGAAAAACTGTTTTTT.

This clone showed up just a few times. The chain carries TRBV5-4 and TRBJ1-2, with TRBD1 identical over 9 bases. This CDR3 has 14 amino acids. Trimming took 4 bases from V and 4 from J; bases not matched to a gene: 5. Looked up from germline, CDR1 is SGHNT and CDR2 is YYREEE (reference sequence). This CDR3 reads CASSRQGDGYGYTF. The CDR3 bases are TGTGCCAGCAGCCGACAGGGGGATGGCTATGGCTACACCTTC.

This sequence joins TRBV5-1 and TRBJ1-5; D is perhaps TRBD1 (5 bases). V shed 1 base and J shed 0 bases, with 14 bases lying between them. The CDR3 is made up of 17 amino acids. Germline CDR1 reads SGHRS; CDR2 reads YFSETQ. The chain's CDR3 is CASSLIPTEYSNQPQHF. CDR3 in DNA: TGCGCCAGCAGCTTGATCCCGACAGAATATAGCAATCAGCCCCAGCATTTT. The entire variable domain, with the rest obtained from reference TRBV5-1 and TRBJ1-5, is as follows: KAGVTQTPRYLIKTRGQQVTLSCSPISGHRSVSWYQQTPGQGLQFLFEYFSETQRNKGNFPGRFSGRQFSNSRSEMNVSTLELGDSALYLCASSLIPTEYSNQPQHFGDGTRLSIL.

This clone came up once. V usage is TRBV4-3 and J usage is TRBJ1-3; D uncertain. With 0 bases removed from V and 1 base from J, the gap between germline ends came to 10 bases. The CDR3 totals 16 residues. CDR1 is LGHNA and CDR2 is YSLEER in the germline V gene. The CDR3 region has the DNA TGCGCCAGCAGCCAAGATCAGGCATCGTCTGGAAACACCATATATTTT. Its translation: CASSQDQASSGNTIYF.

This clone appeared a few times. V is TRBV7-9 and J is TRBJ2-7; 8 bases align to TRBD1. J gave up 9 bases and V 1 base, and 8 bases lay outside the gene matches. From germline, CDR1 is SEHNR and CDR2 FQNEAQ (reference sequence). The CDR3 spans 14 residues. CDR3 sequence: CASSLETGVRGQYF. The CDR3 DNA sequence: TGTGCCAGCAGCTTAGAGACAGGGGTAAGAGGGCAGTACTTC.

The CDR3 sequence is CASSYRGDENTEAFF. The CDR3 DNA follows: TGTGCCAGCAGTTATCGGGGGGACGAGAACACTGAAGCTTTCTTT. The chain employs TRBV6-2 or TRBV6-3 and TRBJ1-1; D is possibly TRBD1 (5 bases). The CDR3 totals 15 residues. Trimming pared 3 bases from V and 1 base from J, leaving 12 bases between. CDR1 is MNHEY, CDR2 SVGEGT, per germline.

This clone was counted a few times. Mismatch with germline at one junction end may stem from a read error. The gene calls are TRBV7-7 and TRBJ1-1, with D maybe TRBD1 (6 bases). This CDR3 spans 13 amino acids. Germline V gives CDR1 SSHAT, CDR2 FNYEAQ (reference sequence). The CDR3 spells CASSLDTGTEAFF. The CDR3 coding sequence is TGTGCTAGCAGCTTGGACACAGGGACTGAAGCTTTCTTT.

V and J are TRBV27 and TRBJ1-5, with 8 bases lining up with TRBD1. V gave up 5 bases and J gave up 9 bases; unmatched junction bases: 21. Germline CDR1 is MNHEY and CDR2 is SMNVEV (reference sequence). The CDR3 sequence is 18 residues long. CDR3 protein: CASSPGQGRSSGYWPQHF. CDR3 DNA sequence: TGTGCCAGCAGTCCCGGACAGGGTCGTTCGTCAGGGTATTGGCCCCAGCATTTT.

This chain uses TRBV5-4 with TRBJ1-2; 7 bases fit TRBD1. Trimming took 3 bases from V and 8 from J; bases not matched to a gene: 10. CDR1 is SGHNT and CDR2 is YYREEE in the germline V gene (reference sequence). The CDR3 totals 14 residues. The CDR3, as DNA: TGTGCCAGCAGCTCCGGACAGGAAGGCTCGGGCTACACCTTC. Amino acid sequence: CASSSGQEGSGYTF.

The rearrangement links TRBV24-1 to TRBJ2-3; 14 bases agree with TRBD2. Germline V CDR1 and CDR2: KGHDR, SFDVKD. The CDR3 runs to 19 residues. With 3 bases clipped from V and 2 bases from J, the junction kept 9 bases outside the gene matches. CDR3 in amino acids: CATSDAGTSGRLVTDTQYF. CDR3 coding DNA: TGTGCCACCAGTGATGCCGGGACTAGCGGGAGACTTGTCACAGATACGCAGTATTTT.

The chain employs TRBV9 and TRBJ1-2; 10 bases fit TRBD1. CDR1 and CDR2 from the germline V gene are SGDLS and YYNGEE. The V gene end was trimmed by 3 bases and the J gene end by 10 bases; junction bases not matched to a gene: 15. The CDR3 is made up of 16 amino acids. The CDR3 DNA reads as TGTGCCAGCAGCGCGACAGGGGGCAAAATCCCTCTTGCCTACACCTTC. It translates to CASSATGGKIPLAYTF.

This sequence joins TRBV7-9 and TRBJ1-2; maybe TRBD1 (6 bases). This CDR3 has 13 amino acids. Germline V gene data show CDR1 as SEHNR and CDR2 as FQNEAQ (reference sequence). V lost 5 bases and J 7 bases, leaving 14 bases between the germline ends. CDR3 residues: CASSPEWGPGYTF. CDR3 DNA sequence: TGTGCCAGCAGCCCCGAGTGGGGGCCTGGCTACACCTTC.

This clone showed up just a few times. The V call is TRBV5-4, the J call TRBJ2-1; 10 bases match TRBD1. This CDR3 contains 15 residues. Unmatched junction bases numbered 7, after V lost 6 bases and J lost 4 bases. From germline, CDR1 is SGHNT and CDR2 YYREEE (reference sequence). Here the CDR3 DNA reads TGTGCCAGCACAACTTCGGGACAGGGGTACAATGAGCAGTTCTTC. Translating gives CASTTSGQGYNEQFF.

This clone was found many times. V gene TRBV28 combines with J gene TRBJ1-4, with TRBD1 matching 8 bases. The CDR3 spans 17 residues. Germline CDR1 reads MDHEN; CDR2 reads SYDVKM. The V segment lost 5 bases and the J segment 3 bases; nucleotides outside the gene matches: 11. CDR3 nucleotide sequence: TGTGCCAGCAGTACTATGCGGGGGACAGGCCCTAATGAAAAACTGTTTTTT. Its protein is CASSTMRGTGPNEKLFF.

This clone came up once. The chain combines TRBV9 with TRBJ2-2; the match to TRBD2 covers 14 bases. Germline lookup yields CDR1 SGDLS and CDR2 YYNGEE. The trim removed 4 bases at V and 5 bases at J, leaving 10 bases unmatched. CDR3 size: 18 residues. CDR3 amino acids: CASSFGLAGGIGTGELFF. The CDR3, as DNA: TGTGCCAGCAGCTTTGGACTAGCGGGAGGTATTGGTACCGGGGAGCTGTTTTTT.

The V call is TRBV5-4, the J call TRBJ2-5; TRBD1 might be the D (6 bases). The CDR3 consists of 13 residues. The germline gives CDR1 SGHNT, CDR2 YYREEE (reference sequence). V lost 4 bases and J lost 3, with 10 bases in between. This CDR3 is CASSPGQKETQYF. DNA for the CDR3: TGTGCCAGCAGCCCCGGACAGAAAGAGACCCAGTACTTC.

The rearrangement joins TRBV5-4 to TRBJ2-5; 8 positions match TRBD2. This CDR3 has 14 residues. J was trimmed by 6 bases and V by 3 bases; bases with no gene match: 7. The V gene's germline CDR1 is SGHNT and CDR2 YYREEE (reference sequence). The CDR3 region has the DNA TGTGCCAGCAGCTCGGCGGGGGGAGTGCAGACCCAGTACTTC. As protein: CASSSAGGVQTQYF.

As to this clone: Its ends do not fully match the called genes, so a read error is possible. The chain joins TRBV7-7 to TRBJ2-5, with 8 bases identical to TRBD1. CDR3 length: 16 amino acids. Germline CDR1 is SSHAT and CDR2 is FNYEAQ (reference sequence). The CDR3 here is CASSLVGRGQTETQYF. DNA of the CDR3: TGTGCTAGCAGCTTAGTAGGCAGGGGGCAGACGGAGACCCAGTACTTC. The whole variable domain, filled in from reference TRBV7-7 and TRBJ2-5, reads GAGVSQSPRYKVTKRGQDVTLRCDPISSHATLYWYQQALGQGPEFLTYFNYEAQPDKSGLPSDRFSAERPEGSISTLTIQRTEQRDSAMYRCASSLVGRGQTETQYFGPGTRLLVL.

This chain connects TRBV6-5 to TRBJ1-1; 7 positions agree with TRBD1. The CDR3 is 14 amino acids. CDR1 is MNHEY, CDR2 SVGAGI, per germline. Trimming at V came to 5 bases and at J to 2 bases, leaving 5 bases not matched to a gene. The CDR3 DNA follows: TGTGCCAGCAGTAGGGGACAGATTAACACTGAAGCTTTCTTT. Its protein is CASSRGQINTEAFF.

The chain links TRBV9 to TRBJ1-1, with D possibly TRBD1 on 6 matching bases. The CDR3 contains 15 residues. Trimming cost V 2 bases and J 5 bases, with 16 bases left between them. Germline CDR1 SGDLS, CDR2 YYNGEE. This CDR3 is CASSVGGAAFTEAFF. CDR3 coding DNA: TGTGCCAGCAGCGTTGGGGGGGCGGCGTTTACTGAAGCTTTCTTT.

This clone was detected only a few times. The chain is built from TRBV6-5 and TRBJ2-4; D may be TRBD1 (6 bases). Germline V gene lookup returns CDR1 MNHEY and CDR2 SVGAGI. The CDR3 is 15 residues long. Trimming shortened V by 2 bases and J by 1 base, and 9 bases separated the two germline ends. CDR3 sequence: CASSYRDTAKNIQYF. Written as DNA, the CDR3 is TGTGCCAGCAGTTACAGGGACACCGCCAAAAACATTCAGTACTTC.